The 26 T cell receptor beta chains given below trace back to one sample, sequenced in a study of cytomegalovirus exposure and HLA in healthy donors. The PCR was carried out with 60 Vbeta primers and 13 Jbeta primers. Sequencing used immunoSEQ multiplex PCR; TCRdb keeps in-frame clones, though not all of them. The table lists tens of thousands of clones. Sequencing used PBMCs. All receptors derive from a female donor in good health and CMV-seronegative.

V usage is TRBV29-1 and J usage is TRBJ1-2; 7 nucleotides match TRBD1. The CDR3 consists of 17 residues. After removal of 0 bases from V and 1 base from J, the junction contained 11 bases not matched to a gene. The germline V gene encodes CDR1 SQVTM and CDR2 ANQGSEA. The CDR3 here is CSVEDRGGQNVNYGYTF. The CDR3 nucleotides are TGCAGCGTTGAAGATCGGGGGGGACAGAATGTTAACTATGGCTACACCTTC.

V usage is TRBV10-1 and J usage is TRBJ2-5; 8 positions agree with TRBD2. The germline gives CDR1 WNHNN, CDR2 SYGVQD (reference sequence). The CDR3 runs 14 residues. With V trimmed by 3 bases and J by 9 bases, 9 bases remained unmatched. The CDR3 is CASSDGLAGASQYF. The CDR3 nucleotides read TGCGCCAGCAGTGACGGGCTAGCGGGCGCCTCCCAGTACTTC.

For the CDR3, the DNA is TGTGCCAGCAGCGAATCAGGTTTTAGCAATCAGCCCCAGCATTTT. Its translation: CASSESGFSNQPQHF. This rearrangement joins TRBV7-8 to TRBJ1-5, with D hard to call. The CDR3 runs 15 residues. Trimming stripped 5 bases from V and 0 bases from J, with 11 bases between. Germline-derived CDR1 and CDR2 are SGHVS and FQNEAQ.

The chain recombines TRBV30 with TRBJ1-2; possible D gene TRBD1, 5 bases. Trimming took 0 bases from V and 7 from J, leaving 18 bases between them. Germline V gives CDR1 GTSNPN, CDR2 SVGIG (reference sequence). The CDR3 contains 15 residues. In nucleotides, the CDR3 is TGTGCCTGGAGTGTACGGAAGCTGGGGGGAGGTGGCTACACCTTC. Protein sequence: CAWSVRKLGGGGYTF.

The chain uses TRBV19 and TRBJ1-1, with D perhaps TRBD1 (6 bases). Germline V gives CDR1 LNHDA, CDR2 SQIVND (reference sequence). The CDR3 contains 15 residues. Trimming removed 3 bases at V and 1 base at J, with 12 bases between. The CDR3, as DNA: TGTGCCAGTAGTATTTTCAGGGGCCGGAACACTGAAGCTTTCTTT. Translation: CASSIFRGRNTEAFF.

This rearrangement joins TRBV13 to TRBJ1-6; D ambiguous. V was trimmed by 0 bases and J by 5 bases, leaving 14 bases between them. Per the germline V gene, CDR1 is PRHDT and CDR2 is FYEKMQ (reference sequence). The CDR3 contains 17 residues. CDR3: CASSLGRFRVNNSPLHF. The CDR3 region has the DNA TGTGCCAGCAGCTTAGGCCGTTTTCGGGTCAATAATTCACCCCTCCACTTT.

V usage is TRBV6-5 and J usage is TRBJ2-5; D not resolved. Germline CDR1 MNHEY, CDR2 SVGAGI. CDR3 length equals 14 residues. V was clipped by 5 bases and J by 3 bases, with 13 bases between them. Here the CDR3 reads CASSPRSLEETQYF. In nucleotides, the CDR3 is TGTGCCAGCAGTCCCAGATCCCTTGAAGAGACCCAGTACTTC.

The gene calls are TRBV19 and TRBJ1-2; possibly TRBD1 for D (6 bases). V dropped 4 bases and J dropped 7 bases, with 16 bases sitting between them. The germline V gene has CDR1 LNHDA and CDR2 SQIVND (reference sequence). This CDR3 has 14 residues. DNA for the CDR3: TGTGCCAGTAGTAAGGACAGCGCTTTTGGTGGCTACACCTTC. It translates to CASSKDSAFGGYTF. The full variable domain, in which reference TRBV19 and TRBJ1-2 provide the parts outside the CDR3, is DGGITQSPKYLFRKEGQNVTLSCEQNLNHDAMYWYRQDPGQGLRLIYYSQIVNDFQKGDIAEGYSVSREKKESFPLTVTSAQKNPTAFYLCASSKDSAFGGYTFGSGTRLTVV.

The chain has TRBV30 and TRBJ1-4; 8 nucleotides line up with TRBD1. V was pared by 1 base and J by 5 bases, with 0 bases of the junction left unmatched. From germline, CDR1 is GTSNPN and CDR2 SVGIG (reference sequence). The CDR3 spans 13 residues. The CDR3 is CAWSGDRNEKLFF. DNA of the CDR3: TGTGCCTGGAGTGGGGACAGGAATGAAAAACTGTTTTTT. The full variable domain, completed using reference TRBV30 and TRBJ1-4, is SQTIHQWPATLVQPVGSPLSLECTVEGTSNPNLYWYRQAAGRGLQLLFYSVGIGQISSEVPQNLSASRPQDRQFILSSKKLLLSDSGFYLCAWSGDRNEKLFFGSGTQLSVL.

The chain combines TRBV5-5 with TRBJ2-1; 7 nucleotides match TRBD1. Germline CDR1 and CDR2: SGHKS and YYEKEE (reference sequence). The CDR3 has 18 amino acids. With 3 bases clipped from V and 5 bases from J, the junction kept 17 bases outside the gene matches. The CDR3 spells CASSYTGALGGGHNEQFF. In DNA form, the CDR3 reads TGTGCCAGCAGCTACACAGGGGCCCTAGGGGGTGGTCACAATGAGCAGTTCTTC.

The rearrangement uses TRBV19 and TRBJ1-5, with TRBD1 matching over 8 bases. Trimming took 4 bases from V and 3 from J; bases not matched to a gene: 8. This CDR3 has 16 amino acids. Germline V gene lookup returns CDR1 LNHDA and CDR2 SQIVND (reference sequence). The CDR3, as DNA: TGTGCCAGTAGTACCCGGACAGGGAGAAACAATCAGCCCCAGCATTTT. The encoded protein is CASSTRTGRNNQPQHF.

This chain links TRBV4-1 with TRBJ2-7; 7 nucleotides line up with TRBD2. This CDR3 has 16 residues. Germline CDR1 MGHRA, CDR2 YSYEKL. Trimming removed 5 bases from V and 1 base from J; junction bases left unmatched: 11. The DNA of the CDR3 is TGCGCCAGCAGCGAACCAAAACACGGGGGGTCCTACGAGCAGTACTTC. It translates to CASSEPKHGGSYEQYF.

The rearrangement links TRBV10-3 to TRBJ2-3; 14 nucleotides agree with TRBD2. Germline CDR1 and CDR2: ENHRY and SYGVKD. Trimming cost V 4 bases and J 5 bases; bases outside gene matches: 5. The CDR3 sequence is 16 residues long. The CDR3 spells CAISVGTSGGGDTQYF. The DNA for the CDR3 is TGTGCCATCAGTGTTGGGACTAGCGGGGGTGGAGATACGCAGTATTTT.

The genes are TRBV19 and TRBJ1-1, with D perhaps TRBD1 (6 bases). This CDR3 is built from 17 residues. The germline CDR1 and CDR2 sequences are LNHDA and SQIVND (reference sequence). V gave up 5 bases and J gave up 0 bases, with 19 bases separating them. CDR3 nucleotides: TGTGCCAGTAGTGTACAGGGCGCAAAGCTTATGAACACTGAAGCTTTCTTT. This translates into CASSVQGAKLMNTEAFF. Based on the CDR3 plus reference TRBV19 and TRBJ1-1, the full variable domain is DGGITQSPKYLFRKEGQNVTLSCEQNLNHDAMYWYRQDPGQGLRLIYYSQIVNDFQKGDIAEGYSVSREKKESFPLTVTSAQKNPTAFYLCASSVQGAKLMNTEAFFGQGTRLTVV.

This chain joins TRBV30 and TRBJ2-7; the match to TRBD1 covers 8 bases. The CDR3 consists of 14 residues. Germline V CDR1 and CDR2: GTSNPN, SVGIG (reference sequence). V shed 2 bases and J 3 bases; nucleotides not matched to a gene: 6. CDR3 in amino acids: CAWSPGGQDYEQYF. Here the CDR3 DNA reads TGTGCCTGGAGTCCCGGGGGACAGGACTACGAGCAGTACTTC.

DNA of the CDR3: TGTGCCAGCCGCGGGTTGGGGATGAACACTGAAGCTTTCTTT. Amino acids: CASRGLGMNTEAFF. This chain joins TRBV6-5 and TRBJ1-1; unclear D gene. This CDR3 is 14 amino acids long. The germline V and J ends were trimmed by 8 bases and 0 bases, with 13 bases remaining between them. Germline CDR1 MNHEY, CDR2 SVGAGI.

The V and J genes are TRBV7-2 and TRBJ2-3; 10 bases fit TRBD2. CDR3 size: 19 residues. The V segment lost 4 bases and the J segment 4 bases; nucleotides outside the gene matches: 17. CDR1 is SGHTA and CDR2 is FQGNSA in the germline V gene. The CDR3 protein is CASSYSVAGGLVSADTQYF. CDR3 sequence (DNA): TGTGCCAGCAGCTACTCGGTAGCGGGGGGTTTGGTTAGCGCAGATACGCAGTATTTT.

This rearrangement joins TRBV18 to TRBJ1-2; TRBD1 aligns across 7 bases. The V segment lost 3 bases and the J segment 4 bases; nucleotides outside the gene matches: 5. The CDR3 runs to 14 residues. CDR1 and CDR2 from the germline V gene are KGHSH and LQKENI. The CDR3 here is CASSPSGQAYGYTF. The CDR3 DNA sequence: TGTGCCAGCTCACCCTCTGGACAGGCCTATGGCTACACCTTC.

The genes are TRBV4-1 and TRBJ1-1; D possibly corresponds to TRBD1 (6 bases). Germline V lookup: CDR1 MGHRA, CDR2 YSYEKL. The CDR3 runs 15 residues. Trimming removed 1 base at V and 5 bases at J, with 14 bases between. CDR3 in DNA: TGCGCCAGCAGCCAAGTTTGGGGGGGCGGAACTGAAGCTTTCTTT. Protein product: CASSQVWGGGTEAFF.

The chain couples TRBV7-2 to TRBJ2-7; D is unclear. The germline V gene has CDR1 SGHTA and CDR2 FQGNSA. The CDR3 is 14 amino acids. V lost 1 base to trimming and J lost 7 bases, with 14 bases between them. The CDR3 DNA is TGTGCCAGCAGCTTAGTGCGACTGGCCCGGGAGCAGTACTTC. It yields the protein CASSLVRLAREQYF.

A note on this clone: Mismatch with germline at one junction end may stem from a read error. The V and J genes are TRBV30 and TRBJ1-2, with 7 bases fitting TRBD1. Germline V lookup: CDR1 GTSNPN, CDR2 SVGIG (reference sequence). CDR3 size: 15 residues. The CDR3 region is CAGSDLVRGAYGYTF. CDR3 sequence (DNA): TGTGCCGGGAGTGACCTTGTCAGGGGGGCGTATGGCTACACCTTC.

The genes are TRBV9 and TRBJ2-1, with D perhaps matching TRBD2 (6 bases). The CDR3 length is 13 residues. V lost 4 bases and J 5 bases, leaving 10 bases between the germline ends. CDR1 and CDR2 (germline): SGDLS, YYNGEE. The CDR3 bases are TGTGCCAGCAGCCCTTGGGGGGACAATGAGCAGTTCTTC. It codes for CASSPWGDNEQFF.

CDR3 region: CASSQENGMGYEQYF. As DNA, the CDR3 is TGCGCCAGCAGCCAAGAAAACGGGATGGGGTACGAGCAGTACTTC. The rearrangement joins TRBV4-1 to TRBJ2-7; TRBD2 is a possible D gene (5 bases). This CDR3 region has 15 residues. From germline, CDR1 is MGHRA and CDR2 YSYEKL. The germline V and J ends were trimmed by 0 bases and 4 bases, with 13 bases remaining between them.

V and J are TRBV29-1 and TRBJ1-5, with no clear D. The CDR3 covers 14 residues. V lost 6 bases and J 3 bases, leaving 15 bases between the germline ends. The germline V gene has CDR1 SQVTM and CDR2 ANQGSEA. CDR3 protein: CSVRGRGPNQPQHF. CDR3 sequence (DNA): TGCAGCGTACGTGGTCGCGGTCCCAATCAGCCCCAGCATTTT.

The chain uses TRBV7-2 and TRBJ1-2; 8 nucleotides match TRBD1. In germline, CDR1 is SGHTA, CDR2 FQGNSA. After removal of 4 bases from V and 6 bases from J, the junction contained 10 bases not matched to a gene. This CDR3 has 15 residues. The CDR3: CASSSPDRVGNGYTF. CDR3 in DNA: TGTGCCAGCAGCTCCCCGGACAGGGTTGGAAATGGCTACACCTTC.

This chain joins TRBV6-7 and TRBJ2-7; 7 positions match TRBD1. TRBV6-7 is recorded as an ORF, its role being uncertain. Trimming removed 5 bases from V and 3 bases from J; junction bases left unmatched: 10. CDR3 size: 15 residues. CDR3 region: CASSTRDRDFYEQYF. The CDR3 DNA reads TGTGCCAGCAGTACTCGTGACAGGGATTTCTACGAGCAGTACTTC.